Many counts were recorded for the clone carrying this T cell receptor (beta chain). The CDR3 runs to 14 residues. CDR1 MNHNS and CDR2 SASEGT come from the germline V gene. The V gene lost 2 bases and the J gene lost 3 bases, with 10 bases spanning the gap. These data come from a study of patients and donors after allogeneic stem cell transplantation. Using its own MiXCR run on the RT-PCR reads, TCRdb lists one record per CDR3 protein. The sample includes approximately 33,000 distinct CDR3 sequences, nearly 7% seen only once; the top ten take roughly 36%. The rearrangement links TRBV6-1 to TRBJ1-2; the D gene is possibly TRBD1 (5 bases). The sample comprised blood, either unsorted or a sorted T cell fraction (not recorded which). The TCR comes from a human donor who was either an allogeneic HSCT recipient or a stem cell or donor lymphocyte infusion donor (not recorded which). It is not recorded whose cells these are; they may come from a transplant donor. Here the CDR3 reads CASSETGFDYGYTF. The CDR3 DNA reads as TGTGCCAGCAGTGAAACAGGTTTCGACTATGGCTACACCTTC.